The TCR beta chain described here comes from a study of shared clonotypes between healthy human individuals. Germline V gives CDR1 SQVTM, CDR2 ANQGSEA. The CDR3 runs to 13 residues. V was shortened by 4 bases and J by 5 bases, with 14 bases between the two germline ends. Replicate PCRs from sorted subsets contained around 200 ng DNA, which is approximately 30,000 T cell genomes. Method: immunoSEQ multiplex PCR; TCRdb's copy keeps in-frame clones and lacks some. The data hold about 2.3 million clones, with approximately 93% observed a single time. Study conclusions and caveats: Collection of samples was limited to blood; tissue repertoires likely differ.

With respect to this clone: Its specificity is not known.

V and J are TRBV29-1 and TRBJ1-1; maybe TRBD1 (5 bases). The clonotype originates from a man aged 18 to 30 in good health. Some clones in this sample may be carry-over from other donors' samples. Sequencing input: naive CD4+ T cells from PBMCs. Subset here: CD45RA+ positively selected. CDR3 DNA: TGCAGCGTTGGTCGGCTGGGGGGTACTGAAGCTTTCTTT. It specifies CSVGRLGGTEAFF.